This TCR beta chain was captured by sequencing in a study of cytomegalovirus exposure and HLA in healthy donors. The V gene's germline CDR1 is SSHAT and CDR2 FNYEAQ (reference sequence). Trimming shortened V by 5 bases and J by 7 bases, and 15 bases separated the two germline ends. The CDR3 extends over 13 amino acids. 60 Vbeta and 13 Jbeta primers were used in PCR. Libraries were prepared by immunoSEQ multiplex PCR; TCRdb keeps only in-frame clonotypes and omits some of them. The sample contains some 180,000 clones, about 77% of which appear only once. The sample was PBMCs. This receptor was obtained from a female donor in good health and CMV-seronegative. The chain uses TRBV7-7 and TRBJ2-7, with a tentative D call TRBD2 (6 bases). The CDR3 bases are TGTGCCAGCAGCCCGACCGGGAGTAATGAGCAGTACTTC. This translates into CASSPTGSNEQYF.